This T cell receptor (beta chain) was retrieved from a study of Ad26.COV2.S vaccination and SARS-CoV-2 variants. Regarding the study as a whole: A substantial breadth of spike-specific CD8+ and CD4+ T cell responses after vaccination has been reported.

The CDR3 has 15 amino acids. Here immunoSEQ multiplex PCR was the method, and the copy in TCRdb shows in-frame clones only, minus some. This sample has roughly 250,000 clones, with about 83% found just once. Treatment defined: roughly 18 received Ad26.COV2.S at low or high dose, single or two shots; 5 received placebo; per-sample allocation not given. Sampling took place 63 days after the first vaccine or placebo injection. With respect to this clone: Its antigen is currently unknown.

The receptor was derived from a person aged 18-65 years who received the Ad26.COV2.S COVID-19 vaccine or a placebo. V gene TRBV21-1 combines with J gene TRBJ2-1. TRBV21-1 constitutes a pseudogene. This specimen was peripheral blood, taken in a trial of Ad26.COV2.S vaccine versus placebo. The CDR3 nucleotides read TGTGCCAGCAGCAAATTTACTGGATTCTACAATGAGCAGTTCTTC. Protein product: CASSKFTGFYNEQFF.